This TCR beta chain was identified in a study of T cells in Graves' hyperthyroidism and ophthalmopathy. Trimming cost V 0 bases and J 7 bases, with 12 bases left between them. CDR3 length equals 15 residues. Germline assignment: CDR1 LGHNT and CDR2 FRNRAP. RNA transcripts provided the source from which TCR beta CDR3 regions were amplified. HTBI primers were employed in a first-round RT-PCR of the TCR CDR3. One entry per CDR3 protein results from TCRdb running MiXCR on the multiplex PCR reads. Seen here are fewer than 350,000 distinct CDR3 sequences, roughly 23% observed once, and the top ten hold 50% to 65%.

The chain combines TRBV12-5 with TRBJ1-4; D is uncertain. This clonotype originated in a woman between 50 and 59 years old with Graves' hyperthyroidism. Sequenced sample: blood. The CDR3 loop reads CASGLVLAPGEKLFF. As DNA, the CDR3 is TGTGCTAGTGGTTTGGTTCTCGCGCCGGGTGAAAAACTGTTTTTT. Full variable domain (outside the CDR3, taken from reference TRBV12-5 and TRBJ1-4): DARVTQTPRHKVTEMGQEVTMRCQPILGHNTVFWYRQTMMQGLELLAYFRNRAPLDDSGMPKDRFSAEMPDATLATLKIQPSEPRDSAVYFCASGLVLAPGEKLFFGSGTQLSVL.